A selection of T cell receptor beta chains follows, all from one sample in a study of T cell repertoires in cytomegalovirus infection. TCRdb used MiXCR to reprocess the reads, holding one entry per CDR3 protein. The data contain roughly 120,000 distinct CDR3 sequences, roughly 9.1% of them singletons. These TCRs' antigens remain unknown. Sequenced input: PBMCs, sequenced either directly or after in vitro stimulation (not recorded which). These receptors originate from a human donor in good health (CMV status not recorded). Some clones in this sample may be carry-over from other donors' samples. CDR3s include the opening cysteine and the closing phenylalanine or tryptophan. The D gene is left open where the match is weak. Size is omitted from some rows. Given values are once, few, many or a class for expanded clones.

J gene: TRBJ2-3; clone size: NA; D gene: NA; V gene: TRBV12-3/TRBV12-4; CDR3 DNA: TGTGCCAGCAGCTCGGGCTATTCGACAAACACAGATACGCAGTATTTT; CDR3 protein: CASSSGYSTNTDTQYF
J gene: TRBJ2-6; clone size: many; D gene: NA; V gene: TRBV6-2/TRBV6-3; CDR3 DNA: TGTGCCAGCAGTTACTGGGGAACAGGGATTCGCTCTGGGGCCAACGTCCTGACTTTC; CDR3 protein: CASSYWGTGIRSGANVLTF
J gene: TRBJ1-2; clone size: many; D gene: NA; V gene: TRBV7-9; CDR3 DNA: TGTGCCAGCAGCGAGACGGGAGGGGATGGCTACACCTTC; CDR3 protein: CASSETGGDGYTF
J gene: TRBJ2-5; clone size: NA; D gene: TRBD1; V gene: TRBV7-2; CDR3 DNA: TGTGCCAGCAGCTTAGGCCAGGGGGCGCAGCAAGAGACCCAGTACTTC; CDR3 protein: CASSLGQGAQQETQYF
J gene: TRBJ2-1; clone size: NA; D gene: TRBD2; V gene: TRBV9; CDR3 DNA: TGTGCCAGCAGCGTCACTGGACTAGCGGGATTCAATGAGCAGTTCTTC; CDR3 protein: CASSVTGLAGFNEQFF
J gene: TRBJ1-5; clone size: many; D gene: NA; V gene: TRBV7-2; CDR3 DNA: TGTGCCAGCAGCTTAAATGGGTGGCAGCCCCAGCATTTT; CDR3 protein: CASSLNGWQPQHF
J gene: TRBJ2-2; clone size: many; D gene: TRBD2; V gene: TRBV7-8; CDR3 DNA: TGTGCCAGCAGCCCGACAGGGGCTAGCGGGAGACTTACCGGGGAGCTGTTTTTT; CDR3 protein: CASSPTGASGRLTGELFF
J gene: TRBJ1-2; clone size: many; D gene: NA; V gene: TRBV19; CDR3 DNA: TGTGCCAGTATGGGTTACATGATGGGCTACACCTTC; CDR3 protein: CASMGYMMGYTF
J gene: TRBJ2-3; clone size: NA; D gene: TRBD2; V gene: TRBV5-6; CDR3 DNA: TGTGCCAGCAGCTTGGGGACTAGCGGCACAGATACGCAGTATTTT; CDR3 protein: CASSLGTSGTDTQYF
J gene: TRBJ2-5; clone size: NA; D gene: NA; V gene: TRBV29-1; CDR3 DNA: TGCAGCGTTGGTCCAGAACAAGAGACCCAGTACTTC; CDR3 protein: CSVGPEQETQYF
J gene: TRBJ2-1; clone size: many; D gene: NA; V gene: TRBV28; CDR3 DNA: TGTGCCAGCATCAGTTTGGGTGAGCAGTTCTTC; CDR3 protein: CASISLGEQFF
J gene: TRBJ1-2; clone size: NA; D gene: TRBD1; V gene: TRBV5-1; CDR3 DNA: TGCGCCAGCAGCTTGGGCCTGGGACAGGGGACTAACTATGGCTACACCTTC; CDR3 protein: CASSLGLGQGTNYGYTF